This TCR beta chain was observed in a study of cytomegalovirus exposure and HLA in healthy donors. Study-wide background: A previous analysis identified approximately 110 million unique TCR beta sequences derived from around 200 million T cells.

Use of 60 Vbeta and 13 Jbeta primers characterized the PCR. Assay used: immunoSEQ multiplex PCR; TCRdb lists only in-frame clones, some missing. The sample lists 150,000 to 200,000 clones, 80% occurring once. Healthy people donating bone marrow made up the donors. V gave up 5 bases and J gave up 6 bases, with 14 bases separating them. Germline loops: CDR1 SGHVS, CDR2 FQNEAQ. CDR3 length equals 13 residues. The rearrangement uses TRBV7-8 and TRBJ2-7; D is possibly TRBD2 (6 bases). The TCR comes from a human donor in good health. Sequenced: PBMCs. CDR3: CASSRRGLGEQYF. The CDR3 nucleotides read TGTGCCAGCAGCAGACGGGGACTGGGCGAGCAGTACTTC.